The 11 T cell receptor beta chains below all came from one sample that was sequenced in a study of blood T cells in healthy people across ages. The authors ran a second PCR of about 6 to 11 cycles using a sample-barcoded 5' primer and a J-beta primer mix. TCRdb reanalysed the 5' RACE reads using MiXCR and keeps one entry per CDR3 protein. The sample comprises 1.5 million to 2 million distinct CDR3 sequences, under 30% of which are singletons, and approximately 7.7% rests with the top ten. The sample was blood. Receptor source: a woman in her 30s in good health.

This chain uses TRBV5-1 with TRBJ2-7; 8 bases are a match to TRBD1. The trim removed 3 bases at V and 1 base at J, leaving 12 bases unmatched. CDR1 and CDR2 (germline): SGHRS, YFSETQ. The CDR3 extends over 17 amino acids. CDR3 protein: CASSSALPGQVSYEQYF. In DNA form, the CDR3 reads TGCGCCAGCAGCTCGGCTCTACCGGGACAGGTATCCTACGAGCAGTACTTC.

This rearrangement joins TRBV5-1 to TRBJ2-5, with a possible D match to TRBD2 (6 bases). This CDR3 is 15 amino acids long. V lost 0 bases to trimming and J lost 4 bases, with 13 bases between them. CDR1 SGHRS and CDR2 YFSETQ come from the germline V gene. The CDR3 DNA reads TGCGCCAGCAGCTTGGAACTAGCAGGTCGAGAGACCCAGTACTTC. Its translation is CASSLELAGRETQYF.

This clonotype appeared once. It may be a read error: a sequence one base away is much more abundant. The CDR3: CSANLAGVADTQYF. The CDR3 nucleotides read TGCAGTGCTAATCTAGCGGGAGTAGCAGATACGCAGTATTTT. The V gene is TRBV20-1, the J gene TRBJ2-3; 10 positions agree with TRBD2. V lost 4 bases and J lost 4; bases outside the gene matches: 5. The CDR3 totals 14 residues. Germline V gives CDR1 DFQATT, CDR2 SNEGSKA (reference sequence).

The genes are TRBV27 and TRBJ2-7; 8 positions match TRBD2. Germline V gives CDR1 MNHEY, CDR2 SMNVEV (reference sequence). V lost 3 bases and J lost 4; bases outside the gene matches: 11. The CDR3 covers 16 residues. CDR3 nucleotide sequence: TGTGCCAGCAGTTTCAAGGGCGGACTAGCTCCGTACGAGCAGTACTTC. This sequence encodes CASSFKGGLAPYEQYF.

The DNA for the CDR3 is TGTGCCAGCAGCTCGGCTTGGGGCAGGGAGAACACTGAAGCTTTCTTT. This gives the protein CASSSAWGRENTEAFF. This chain links TRBV7-9 with TRBJ1-1; TRBD1 is a possible D gene (5 bases). V was pared by 4 bases and J by 1 base, with 16 bases between. The CDR3 contains 16 residues. Looked up from germline, CDR1 is SEHNR and CDR2 is FQNEAQ (reference sequence).

This chain joins TRBV5-1 and TRBJ1-6, with D possibly TRBD1 on 5 matching bases. V shed 0 bases and J shed 9 bases, with 19 bases lying between them. CDR1 is SGHRS, CDR2 YFSETQ, per germline. The length of the CDR3 is 17 residues. The CDR3 protein is CASSLGLRGVGSSPLHF. CDR3 coding DNA: TGCGCCAGCAGCTTGGGCCTCCGGGGCGTCGGTAGTTCACCCCTCCACTTT. Based on the CDR3 plus reference TRBV5-1 and TRBJ1-6, the full variable domain is KAGVTQTPRYLIKTRGQQVTLSCSPISGHRSVSWYQQTPGQGLQFLFEYFSETQRNKGNFPGRFSGRQFSNSRSEMNVSTLELGDSALYLCASSLGLRGVGSSPLHFGNGTRLTVT.

This clonotype was observed many times. The genes are TRBV12-3 or TRBV12-4 and TRBJ2-7, with a tentative D call TRBD1 (7 bases). This CDR3 has 13 amino acids. V lost 6 bases to trimming and J lost 3 bases, with 12 bases between them. The CDR3 loop reads CASSLRDSYEQYF. The DNA for the CDR3 is TGTGCCAGCAGCTTGCGGGACAGCTACGAGCAGTACTTC.

The rearrangement joins TRBV20-1 to TRBJ2-2; tentative D call: TRBD1 (5 bases). Germline V gene data show CDR1 as DFQATT and CDR2 as SNEGSKA (reference sequence). This CDR3 is built from 15 residues. The V gene lost 6 bases and the J gene lost 6 bases, with 20 bases spanning the gap. The CDR3 is CSAPVSGQGSGELFF. The CDR3 region has the DNA TGCAGTGCCCCGGTCTCCGGCCAGGGCTCCGGGGAGCTGTTTTTT.

This clonotype came up a few times. The chain is built from TRBV5-1 and TRBJ2-6; 9 bases are a match to TRBD1. This CDR3 spans 16 amino acids. Germline-derived CDR1 and CDR2 are SGHRS and YFSETQ. With V trimmed by 7 bases and J by 3 bases, 8 bases remained unmatched. DNA for the CDR3: TGCGCCAGCGGCCTGGGACAGGGCGGTGGGGCCAACGTCCTGACTTTC. Translated: CASGLGQGGGANVLTF.

This clonotype came up a few times. V and J are TRBV3-1 and TRBJ2-5; D uncertain. The germline V gene has CDR1 LGHDT and CDR2 YNNKEL (reference sequence). The V and J ends lost 8 bases and 0 bases respectively, with 19 bases between them. This CDR3 spans 16 amino acids. CDR3 region: CASSPAGRTDQETQYF. The CDR3, as DNA: TGTGCCAGCTCTCCCGCCGGGCGGACCGACCAAGAGACCCAGTACTTC.

J is TRBJ2-3 and V is TRBV29-1; 13 nucleotides align to TRBD2. The CDR3 is 14 residues long. CDR1 SQVTM and CDR2 ANQGSEA come from the germline V gene. The junction had 5 bases not matched to a gene; V was cut back by 6 bases and J by 5 bases. The DNA of the CDR3 is TGCAGCGTGGCCGGGACTAGCGGGATAGATACGCAGTATTTT. It specifies CSVAGTSGIDTQYF.